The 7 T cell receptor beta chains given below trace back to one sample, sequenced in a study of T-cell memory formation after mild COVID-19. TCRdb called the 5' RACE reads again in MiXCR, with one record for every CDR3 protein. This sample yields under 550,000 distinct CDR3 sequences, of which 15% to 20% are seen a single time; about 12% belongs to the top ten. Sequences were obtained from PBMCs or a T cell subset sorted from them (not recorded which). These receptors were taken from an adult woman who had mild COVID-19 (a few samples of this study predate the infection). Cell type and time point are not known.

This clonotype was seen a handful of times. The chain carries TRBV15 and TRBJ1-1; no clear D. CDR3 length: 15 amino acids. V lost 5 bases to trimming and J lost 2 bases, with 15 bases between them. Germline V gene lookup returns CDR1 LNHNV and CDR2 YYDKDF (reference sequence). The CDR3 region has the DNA TGTGCCACCAGCGCCACGCGGCAGTTAAACACTGAAGCTTTCTTT. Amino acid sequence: CATSATRQLNTEAFF. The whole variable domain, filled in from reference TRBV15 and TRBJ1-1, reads DAMVIQNPRYQVTQFGKPVTLSCSQTLNHNVMYWYQQKSSQAPKLLFHYYDKDFNNEADTPDNFQSRRPNTSFCFLDIRSPGLGDTAMYLCATSATRQLNTEAFFGQGTRLTVV.

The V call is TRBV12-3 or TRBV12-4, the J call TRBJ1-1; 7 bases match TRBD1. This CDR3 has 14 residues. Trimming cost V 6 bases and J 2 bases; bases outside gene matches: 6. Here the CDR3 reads CASRPGQYNTEAFF. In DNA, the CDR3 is TGTGCCAGCAGACCGGGACAGTATAACACTGAAGCTTTCTTT.

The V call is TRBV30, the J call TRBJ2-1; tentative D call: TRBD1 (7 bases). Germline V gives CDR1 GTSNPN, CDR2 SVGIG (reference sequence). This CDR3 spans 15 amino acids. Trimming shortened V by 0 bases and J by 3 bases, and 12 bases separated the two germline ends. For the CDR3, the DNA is TGTGCCTGGAGTGTATCAGGGGGGTTCTACAATGAGCAGTTCTTC. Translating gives CAWSVSGGFYNEQFF. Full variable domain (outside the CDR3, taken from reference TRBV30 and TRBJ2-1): SQTIHQWPATLVQPVGSPLSLECTVEGTSNPNLYWYRQAAGRGLQLLFYSVGIGQISSEVPQNLSASRPQDRQFILSSKKLLLSDSGFYLCAWSVSGGFYNEQFFGPGTRLTVL.

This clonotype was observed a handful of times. CDR3 nucleotide sequence: TGTGCCTGGAGTGCCGCTAGCGGAGTCTACGAGCAGTACTTC. This encodes CAWSAASGVYEQYF. V gene TRBV30 combines with J gene TRBJ2-7; 7 nucleotides agree with TRBD2. Germline V gives CDR1 GTSNPN, CDR2 SVGIG (reference sequence). This CDR3 has 14 amino acids. The ends lost 1 base at V and 3 bases at J; junction bases unmatched: 6.

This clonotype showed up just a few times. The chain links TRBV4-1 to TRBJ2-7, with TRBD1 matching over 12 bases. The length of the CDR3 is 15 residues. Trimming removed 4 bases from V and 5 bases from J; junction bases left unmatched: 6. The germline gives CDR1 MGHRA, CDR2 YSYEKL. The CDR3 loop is CASSPGQGADHEQYF. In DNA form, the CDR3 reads TGCGCCAGCAGCCCGGGACAGGGGGCGGACCACGAGCAGTACTTC.

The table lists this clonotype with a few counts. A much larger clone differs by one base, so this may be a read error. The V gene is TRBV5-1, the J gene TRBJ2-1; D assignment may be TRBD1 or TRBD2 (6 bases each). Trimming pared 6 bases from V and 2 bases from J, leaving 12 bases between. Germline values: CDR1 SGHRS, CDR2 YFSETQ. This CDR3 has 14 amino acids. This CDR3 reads CASKEGETYNEQFF. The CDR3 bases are TGCGCCAGCAAGGAGGGGGAAACCTACAATGAGCAGTTCTTC.

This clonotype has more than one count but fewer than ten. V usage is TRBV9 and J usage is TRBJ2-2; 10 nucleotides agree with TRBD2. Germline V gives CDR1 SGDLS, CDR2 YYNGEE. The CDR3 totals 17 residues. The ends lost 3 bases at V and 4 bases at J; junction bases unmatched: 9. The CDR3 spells CASSGNLLAGTTGELFF. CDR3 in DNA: TGTGCCAGCAGCGGAAACCTACTAGCGGGAACCACCGGGGAGCTGTTTTTT.